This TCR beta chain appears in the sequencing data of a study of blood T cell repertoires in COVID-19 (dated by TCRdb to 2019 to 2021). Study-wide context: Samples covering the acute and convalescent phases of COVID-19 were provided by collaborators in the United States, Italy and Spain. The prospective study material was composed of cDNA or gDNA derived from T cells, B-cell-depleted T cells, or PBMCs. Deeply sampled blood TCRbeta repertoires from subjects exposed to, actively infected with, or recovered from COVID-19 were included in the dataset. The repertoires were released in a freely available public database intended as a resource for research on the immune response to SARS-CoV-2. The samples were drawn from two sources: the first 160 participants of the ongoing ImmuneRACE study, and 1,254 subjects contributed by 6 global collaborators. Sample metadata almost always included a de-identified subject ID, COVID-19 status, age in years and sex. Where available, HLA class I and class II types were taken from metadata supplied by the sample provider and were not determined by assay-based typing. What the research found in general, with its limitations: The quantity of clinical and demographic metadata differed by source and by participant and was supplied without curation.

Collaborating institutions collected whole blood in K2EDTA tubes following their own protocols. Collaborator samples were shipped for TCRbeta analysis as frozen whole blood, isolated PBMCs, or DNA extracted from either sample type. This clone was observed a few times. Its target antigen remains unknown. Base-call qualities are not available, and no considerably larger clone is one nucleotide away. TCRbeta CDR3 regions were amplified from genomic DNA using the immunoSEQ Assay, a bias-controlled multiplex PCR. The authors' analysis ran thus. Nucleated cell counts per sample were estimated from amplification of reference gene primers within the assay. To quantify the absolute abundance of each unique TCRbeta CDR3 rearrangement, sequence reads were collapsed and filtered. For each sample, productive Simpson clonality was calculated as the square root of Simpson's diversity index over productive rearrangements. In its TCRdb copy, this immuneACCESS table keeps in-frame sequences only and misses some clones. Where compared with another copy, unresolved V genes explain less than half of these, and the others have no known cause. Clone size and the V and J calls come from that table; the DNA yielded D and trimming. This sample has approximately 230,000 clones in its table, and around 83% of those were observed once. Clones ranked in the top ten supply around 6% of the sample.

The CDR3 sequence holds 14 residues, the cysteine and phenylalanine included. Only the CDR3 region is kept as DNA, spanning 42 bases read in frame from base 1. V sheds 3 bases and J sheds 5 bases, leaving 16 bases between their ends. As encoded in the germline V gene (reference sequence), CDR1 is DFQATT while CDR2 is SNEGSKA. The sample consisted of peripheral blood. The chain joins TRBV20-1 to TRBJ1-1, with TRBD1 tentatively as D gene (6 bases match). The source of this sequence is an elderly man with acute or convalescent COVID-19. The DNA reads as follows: TGCAGTGCTAGTTTGGCGGGGGGGCTTACTGAAGCTTTCTTT. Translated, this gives CSASLAGGLTEAFF.